A selection of T cell receptor beta chains follows, all from one sample in a study of monozygotic twins with inflammatory bowel disease. TCRdb derives one entry per CDR3 protein from the 5' RACE reads, leaving out DNA. This repertoire includes approximately 330,000 distinct CDR3 sequences. The sequenced sample was blood. These receptors were taken from a human donor with ulcerative colitis or Crohn's disease, or a healthy co-twin of an affected twin (not recorded which). The CDR3 runs from the conserved cysteine through the conserved F or W.

j_gene	v_gene	CDR3aa
TRBJ2-7	TRBV7-9	CASSVRRSPDEQYF
TRBJ2-1	TRBV20-1	CSATSGYEQFF
TRBJ2-7	TRBV5-1	CASSYADGGTIYEQYF
TRBJ1-2	TRBV11-2	CASSLQGIGYTF
TRBJ2-4	TRBV20-1	CSVKPPSLGKNIQYF
TRBJ2-7	TRBV19	CASSLSGQGNYEQYF
TRBJ2-5	TRBV25-1	CASSEWGSRGVKTQYF
TRBJ2-7	TRBV10-3	CAISAWSYEQYF
TRBJ1-2	TRBV7-9	CASSLTDGYTF
TRBJ2-3	TRBV6-4	CASSDRGETDTQYF
TRBJ2-1	TRBV10-3	CAINSGLEEQFF
TRBJ2-7	TRBV11-2	CASSLELGGYEQYF
TRBJ2-1	TRBV19	CASSIEGATVYNEQFF
TRBJ2-1	TRBV20-1	CSARDQADHEQFF
TRBJ2-2	TRBV5-1	CASSPLVGYTGELFF
TRBJ2-1	TRBV12-3/TRBV12-4	CASSGPGLEFNHNEQFF
TRBJ2-7	TRBV28	CASSHLYPGTRSF
TRBJ1-1	TRBV12-3/TRBV12-4	CASNLMGGPHYAEAFF
TRBJ2-1	TRBV7-2	CASSLRRRSENEQFF
TRBJ1-1	TRBV3-1	CASSLADASLAQAFF
TRBJ2-7	TRBV5-1	CASSFDRGYEQYF
TRBJ2-7	TRBV28	CASSPGQLYEQYF
TRBJ2-1	TRBV5-1	CASSSDPGLAGAGQFF
TRBJ2-7	TRBV29-1	CSVESGGYEQYF
TRBJ1-1	TRBV7-3	CASSLTTTFPGTENTEAFF
TRBJ2-1	TRBV29-1	CSVASYNEQFF
TRBJ2-3	TRBV20-1	CSATTQQRSSGDTQYF
TRBJ2-3	TRBV27	CASGLGGRVADTQYF
TRBJ1-2	TRBV9	CASSAGQGGLGYTF
TRBJ2-3	TRBV20-1	CSARRVDYTDTQYF
TRBJ1-2	TRBV28	CASSSPGQSYGYTF
TRBJ2-1	TRBV6-1	CASTRLTSSYNEQFF
TRBJ1-4	TRBV20-1	CSAAQATNEKLFF
TRBJ2-7	TRBV7-9	CASSREGGTYEQYF
TRBJ1-2	TRBV12-3/TRBV12-4	CASSPNTGGVSYGYTF
TRBJ1-6	TRBV19	CASSSSFSDSPLHF
TRBJ1-3	TRBV7-9	CASRSGTLAIYF
TRBJ2-5	TRBV7-2	CASGPKRVGLRETQYF
TRBJ2-1	TRBV19	CASSGARLYNEQFF
TRBJ2-5	TRBV21-1	CASSKVRTQETQYF
TRBJ1-1	TRBV7-9	CASSLGHNVNTEAFF
TRBJ2-2	TRBV20-1	CSARDPASGGARGTGELFF
TRBJ2-3	TRBV7-9	CASSLSQGTQYF
TRBJ1-1	TRBV15	CATSRDMNTEAFF
TRBJ2-1	TRBV12-3/TRBV12-4	CASSLWDLPNEQFF
TRBJ2-3	TRBV12-3/TRBV12-4	CASSLEAGAAGADTQYF
TRBJ2-1	TRBV6-2/TRBV6-3	CASRGVSGEQFF
TRBJ2-1	TRBV5-1	CASSLGRWGNEQFF
TRBJ2-2	TRBV11-3	CASSRGGGELFF
TRBJ2-1	TRBV20-1	CSAGSAVARQNEQFF
TRBJ2-1	TRBV19	CASSKMGAVREDDNEQFF
TRBJ2-1	TRBV12-3/TRBV12-4	CASSFPGLEQFF
TRBJ2-1	TRBV27	CASRSTGTSPYNEQFF
TRBJ2-3	TRBV6-5	CASSWRAQGTDTQYF
TRBJ2-4	TRBV28	CASSLPGQGSKNIQYF
TRBJ2-1	TRBV9	CASRSDSNEQFF
TRBJ2-3	TRBV15	CASSVVGGSTDTQNF
TRBJ1-1	TRBV20-1	CSAREEAVTEAFF
TRBJ2-3	TRBV29-1	CSVGFGGRGDTQYF
TRBJ2-1	TRBV20-1	CSARDRLAGGHEQFF